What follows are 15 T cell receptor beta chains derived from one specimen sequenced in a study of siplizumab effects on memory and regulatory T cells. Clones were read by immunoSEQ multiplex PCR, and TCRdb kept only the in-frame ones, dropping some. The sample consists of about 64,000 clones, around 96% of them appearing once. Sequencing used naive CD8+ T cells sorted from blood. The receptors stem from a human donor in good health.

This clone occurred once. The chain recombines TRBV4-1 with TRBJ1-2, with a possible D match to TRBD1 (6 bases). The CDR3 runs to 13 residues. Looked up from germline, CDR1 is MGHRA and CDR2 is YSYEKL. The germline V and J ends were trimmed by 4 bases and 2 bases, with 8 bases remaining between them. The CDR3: CASSPGQNYGYTF. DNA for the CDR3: TGCGCCAGCAGCCCAGGACAGAACTATGGCTACACCTTC.

The CDR3 DNA sequence: TGCGCCAGCAGCCAAGGTTTGCTAGGTACCGGGGAGCTGTTTTTT. It yields the protein CASSQGLLGTGELFF. The chain joins TRBV4-3 to TRBJ2-2; D remains ambiguous. Germline V CDR1 and CDR2: LGHNA, YSLEER. The CDR3 runs to 15 residues. V lost 1 base and J lost 5, with 11 bases in between.

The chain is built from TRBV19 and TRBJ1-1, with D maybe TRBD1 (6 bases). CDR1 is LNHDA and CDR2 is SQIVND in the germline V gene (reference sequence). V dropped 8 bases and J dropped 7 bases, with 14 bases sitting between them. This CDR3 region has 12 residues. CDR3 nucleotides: TGTGCCAGTGAATGGGGGGCGGGTGAAGCTTTCTTT. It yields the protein CASEWGAGEAFF.

In DNA form, the CDR3 reads TGTGCCAGCAGCCCCGACCCGGGTGCAGGTAGCACAGATACGCAGTATTTT. Its protein is CASSPDPGAGSTDTQYF. The chain joins TRBV27 to TRBJ2-3; D not resolved. V shed 6 bases and J shed 0 bases, with 19 bases lying between them. The germline V gene has CDR1 MNHEY and CDR2 SMNVEV (reference sequence). This CDR3 is 17 amino acids long.

The CDR3 spells CASSQGWYNTGELFF. CDR3 nucleotide sequence: TGCGCCAGCAGCCAAGGGTGGTACAACACCGGGGAGCTGTTTTTT. This sequence joins TRBV4-1 and TRBJ2-2; D is undetermined. The CDR3 has 15 residues. Per germline, CDR1 MGHRA and CDR2 YSYEKL. The V gene lost 1 base and the J gene lost 2 bases, with 8 bases spanning the gap.

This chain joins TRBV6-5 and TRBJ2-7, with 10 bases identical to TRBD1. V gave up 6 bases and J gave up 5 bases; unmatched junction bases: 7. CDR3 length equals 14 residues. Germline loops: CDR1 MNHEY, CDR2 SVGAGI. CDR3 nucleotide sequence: TGTGCCAGCAGGGCCGGGACAGGGGTGGACGAGCAGTACTTC. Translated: CASRAGTGVDEQYF.

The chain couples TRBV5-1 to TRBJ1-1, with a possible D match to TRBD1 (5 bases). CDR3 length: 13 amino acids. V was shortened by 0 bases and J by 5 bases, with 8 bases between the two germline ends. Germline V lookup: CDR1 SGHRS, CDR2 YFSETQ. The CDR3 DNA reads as TGCGCCAGCAGCTTGGAGGGGCGGACTGAAGCTTTCTTT. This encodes CASSLEGRTEAFF.

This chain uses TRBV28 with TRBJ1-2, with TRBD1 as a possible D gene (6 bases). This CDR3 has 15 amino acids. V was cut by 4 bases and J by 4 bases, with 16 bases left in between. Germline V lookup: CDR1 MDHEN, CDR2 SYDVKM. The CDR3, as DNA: TGTGCCAGCAGTTCACTTACAGGGCGGTCCTATGGCTACACCTTC. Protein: CASSSLTGRSYGYTF.

DNA for the CDR3: TGCAGCGTTTTCTCCGGGACAGGGTCTTCTGGCTACACCTTC. Its protein product is CSVFSGTGSSGYTF. V and J are TRBV29-1 and TRBJ1-2; 9 bases are shared with TRBD1. This CDR3 contains 14 residues. Trimming removed 5 bases from V and 7 bases from J; junction bases left unmatched: 11. Germline V CDR1 and CDR2: SQVTM, ANQGSEA.

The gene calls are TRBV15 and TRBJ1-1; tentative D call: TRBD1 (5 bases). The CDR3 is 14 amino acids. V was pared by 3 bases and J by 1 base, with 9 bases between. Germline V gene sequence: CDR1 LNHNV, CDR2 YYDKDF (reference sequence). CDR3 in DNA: TGTGCCACCAGCAGTTTTACAGGGAACACTGAAGCTTTCTTT. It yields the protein CATSSFTGNTEAFF.

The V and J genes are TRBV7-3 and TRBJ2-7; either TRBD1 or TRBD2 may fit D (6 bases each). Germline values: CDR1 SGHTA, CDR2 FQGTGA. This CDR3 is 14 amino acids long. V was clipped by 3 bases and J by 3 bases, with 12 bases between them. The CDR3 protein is CASSLGGADYEQYF. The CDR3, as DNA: TGTGCCAGCAGCTTGGGGGGCGCAGACTACGAGCAGTACTTC. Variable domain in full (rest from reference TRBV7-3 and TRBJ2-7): GAGVSQTPSNKVTEKGKYVELRCDPISGHTALYWYRQSLGQGPEFLIYFQGTGAADDSGLPNDRFFAVRPEGSVSTLKIQRTERGDSAVYLCASSLGGADYEQYFGPGTRLTVT.

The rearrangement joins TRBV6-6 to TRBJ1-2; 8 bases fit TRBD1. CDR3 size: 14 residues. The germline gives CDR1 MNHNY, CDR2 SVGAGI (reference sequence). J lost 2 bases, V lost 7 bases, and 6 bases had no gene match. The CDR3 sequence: CASTYRGNNYGYTF. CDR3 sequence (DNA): TGTGCCAGCACCTACAGGGGGAACAACTATGGCTACACCTTC.

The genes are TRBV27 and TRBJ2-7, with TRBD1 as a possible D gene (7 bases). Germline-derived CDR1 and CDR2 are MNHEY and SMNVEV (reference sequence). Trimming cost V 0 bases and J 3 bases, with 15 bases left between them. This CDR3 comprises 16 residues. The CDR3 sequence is CASSLSGGQVYYEQYF. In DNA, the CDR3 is TGTGCCAGCAGTTTATCGGGAGGACAGGTCTACTACGAGCAGTACTTC.

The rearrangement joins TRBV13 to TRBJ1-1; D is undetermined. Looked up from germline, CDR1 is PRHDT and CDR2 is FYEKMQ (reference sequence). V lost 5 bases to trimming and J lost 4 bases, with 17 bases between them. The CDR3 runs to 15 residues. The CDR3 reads CASSIRFGYVTEAFF. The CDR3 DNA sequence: TGTGCCAGCAGCATAAGATTCGGGTACGTCACTGAAGCTTTCTTT.

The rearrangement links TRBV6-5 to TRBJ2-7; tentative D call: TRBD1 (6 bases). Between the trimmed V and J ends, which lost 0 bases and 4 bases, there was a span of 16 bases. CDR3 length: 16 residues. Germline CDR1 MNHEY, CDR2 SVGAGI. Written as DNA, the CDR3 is TGTGCCAGCAGTTACTCGGGTCCAGGGGACGGATACGAGCAGTACTTC. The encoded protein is CASSYSGPGDGYEQYF.